This TCR beta chain was sequenced during a study of T cell changes during pregnancy in multiple sclerosis. Sequencing was performed with immunoSEQ multiplex PCR; in TCRdb, only in-frame clones are kept and a portion is missing. The repertoire includes approximately 40,000 clones, 80% to 90% of them detected once, and roughly 0.48% sits in the top ten. The CDR3 sequence is 15 residues long. From germline, CDR1 is SGHRS and CDR2 YFSETQ. V lost 1 base to trimming and J lost 1 base, with 11 bases between them. The sample consisted of CD4+ T cells from peripheral blood mononuclear cells, taken in the first trimester of pregnancy. The gene calls are TRBV5-1 and TRBJ1-1; D perhaps matches TRBD1 (6 bases). The TCR was taken from a female donor with multiple sclerosis, enrolled in a pregnancy study. The DNA of the CDR3 is TGCGCCAGCAGCTTGACGCCGACAGGGAACACTGAAGCTTTCTTT. Protein product: CASSLTPTGNTEAFF.